This T cell receptor (beta chain) was recorded in a study of blood T cell repertoires in COVID-19. Study at large: Material from acute and convalescent COVID-19 was sourced from the United States, Italy and Spain. In each case, the material was cDNA or gDNA derived from T cells, B-cell-depleted T cells, or PBMCs.

The V gene's germline CDR1 is WNHNN and CDR2 SYGVQD (reference sequence). CDR3 length equals 13 residues. The germline V and J ends were trimmed by 3 bases and 10 bases, with 13 bases remaining between them. In the authors' workflow: Amplification with reference gene primers provided the estimates of nucleated cell counts. TCRdb keeps only in-frame clones here, not all; method: immunoSEQ multiplex PCR. V, J and clone size were drawn from that table, and D and trimming were deduced from the DNA. The table includes more than 85,000 clones, around 79% detected once. This TCR came from a woman of 80 years or more with active or convalescent COVID-19. The sequencing sample was made of peripheral blood. The chain recombines TRBV10-1 with TRBJ2-1; D is ambiguous. The DNA for the CDR3 is TGCGCCAGCAGTGACGGTGCGCATCGCGAGCAGTTCTTC. Its translation: CASSDGAHREQFF.